This TCR beta chain was recovered during a study of OX40 agonist ivuxolimab in advanced cancers. Study as a whole: One hepatocellular carcinoma and two cutaneous melanoma patients partially responded.

This table comes from immunoSEQ multiplex PCR, and its TCRdb copy is limited to in-frame clones, with some not included. Here the sample spans tens of thousands of clones, around 84% being singletons. The CDR3 covers 14 residues. Germline loops: CDR1 SEHNR, CDR2 FQNEAQ (reference sequence). This clone is a singleton in its sample. Relative to the germline gene, one junction end is altered; a read error may explain this. V gene TRBV7-9 combines with J gene TRBJ1-3; unclear D gene. This TCR was recovered from an adult with an advanced solid tumor such as melanoma, head and neck, liver or kidney cancer. Sequences were derived from CD4+ or CD8+ T cells sorted from blood, sampled in a trial of the OX40 agonist ivuxolimab. The CDR3 is CASSVAGSGNTIYF. As DNA, the CDR3 is TGTGCCAGCAGCGTAGCTGGGTCTGGAAACACCATATATTTT.